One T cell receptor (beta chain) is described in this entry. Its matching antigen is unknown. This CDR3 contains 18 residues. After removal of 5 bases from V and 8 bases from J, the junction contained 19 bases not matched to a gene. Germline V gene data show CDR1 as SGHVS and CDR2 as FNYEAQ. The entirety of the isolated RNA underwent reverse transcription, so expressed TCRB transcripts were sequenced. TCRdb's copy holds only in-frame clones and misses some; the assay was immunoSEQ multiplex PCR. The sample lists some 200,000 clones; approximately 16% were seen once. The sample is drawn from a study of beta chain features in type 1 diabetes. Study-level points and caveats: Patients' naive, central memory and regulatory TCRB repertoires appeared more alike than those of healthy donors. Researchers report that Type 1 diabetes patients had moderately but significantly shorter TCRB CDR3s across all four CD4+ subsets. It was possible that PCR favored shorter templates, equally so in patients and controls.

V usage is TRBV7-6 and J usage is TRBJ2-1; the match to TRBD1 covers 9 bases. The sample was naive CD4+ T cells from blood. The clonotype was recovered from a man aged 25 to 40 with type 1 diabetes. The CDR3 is CASSQDRGAVVGRDEQFF. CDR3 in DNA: TGTGCCAGCAGCCAGGACAGGGGTGCAGTAGTGGGCCGAGATGAGCAGTTCTTC.